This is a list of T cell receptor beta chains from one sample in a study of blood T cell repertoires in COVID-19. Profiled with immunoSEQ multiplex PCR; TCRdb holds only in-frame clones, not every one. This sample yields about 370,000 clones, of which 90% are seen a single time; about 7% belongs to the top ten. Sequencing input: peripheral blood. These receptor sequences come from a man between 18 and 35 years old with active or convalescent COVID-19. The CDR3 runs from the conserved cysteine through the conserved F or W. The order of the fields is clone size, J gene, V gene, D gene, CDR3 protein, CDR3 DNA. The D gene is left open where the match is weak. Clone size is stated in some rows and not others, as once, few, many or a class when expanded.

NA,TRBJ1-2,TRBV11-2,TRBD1,CASSLTGSYWYGYTF,TGTGCCAGCAGCTTGACAGGGAGTTATTGGTATGGCTACACCTTC
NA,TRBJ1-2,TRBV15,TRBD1,CATSGGNRGYGYTF,TGTGCCACCAGCGGGGGGAACAGGGGCTATGGCTACACCTTC
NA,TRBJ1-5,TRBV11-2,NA,CASSLQGSGNQPQHF,TGTGCCAGCAGCTTACAGGGAAGTGGCAATCAGCCCCAGCATTTT
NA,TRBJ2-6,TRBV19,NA,CASREQSSGANVLTF,TGTGCCAGTAGAGAGCAGAGCTCTGGGGCCAACGTGCTGACTTTC
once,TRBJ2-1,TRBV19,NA,CASEGVYNEQFF,TGTGCCAGTGAAGGGGTCTACAATGAGCAGTTCTTC
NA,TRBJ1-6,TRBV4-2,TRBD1,CASSRIGQGANSPLHF,TGTGCCAGCAGCCGAATAGGGCAGGGGGCCAATTCACCCCTCCACTTT
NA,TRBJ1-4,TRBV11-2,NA,CASSQGRSTNEKLFF,TGTGCCAGCAGCCAGGGGCGTTCAACTAATGAAAAACTGTTTTTT
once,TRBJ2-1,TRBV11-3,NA,CASSRQNYNEQFF,TGTGCCAGCAGCCGACAAAACTACAATGAGCAGTTCTTC
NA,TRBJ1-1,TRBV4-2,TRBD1,CASSQEVRGLTEAFF,TGTGCCAGCAGCCAAGAGGTCAGGGGGCTCACTGAAGCTTTCTTT
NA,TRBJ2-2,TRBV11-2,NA,CASSLDRGQDISGELFF,TGTGCCAGCAGCTTAGACAGGGGACAAGACATTTCCGGGGAGCTGTTTTTT
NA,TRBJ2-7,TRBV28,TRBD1,CASSLRGTGSSYEQYF,TGTGCCAGCAGCTTAAGAGGGACAGGGAGCTCCTACGAGCAGTACTTC
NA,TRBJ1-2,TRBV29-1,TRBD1,CSVRDRGGYTF,TGCAGCGTGAGGGACAGGGGCGGCTACACCTTC
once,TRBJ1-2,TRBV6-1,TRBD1,CASSDLRGLFGYTF,TGTGCCAGCAGTGATCTCAGGGGGCTTTTTGGCTACACCTTC
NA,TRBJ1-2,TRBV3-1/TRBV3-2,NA,CASSQGNYGYTF,TGTGCCAGCAGCCAGGGCAACTATGGCTACACCTTC
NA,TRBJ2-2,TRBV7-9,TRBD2,CASSSSDLREGYTGELFF,TGTGCCAGCAGCTCGTCTGATTTGCGGGAGGGTTATACCGGGGAGCTGTTTTTT
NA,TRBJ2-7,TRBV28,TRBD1,CASGRQGSSYEQYF,TGTGCCAGCGGCCGACAGGGATCTTCCTACGAGCAGTACTTC
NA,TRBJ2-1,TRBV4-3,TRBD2,CASSRHRTSGRSYNEQFF,TGCGCCAGCAGCCGCCACCGGACTAGCGGGAGGAGCTACAATGAGCAGTTCTTC
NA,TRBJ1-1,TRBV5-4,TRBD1,CASTNPGTVYTEAFF,TGTGCCAGCACCAACCCGGGGACAGTATACACTGAAGCTTTCTTT
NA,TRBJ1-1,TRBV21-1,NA,CASSTRGRDRVIDTEAFF,TGTGCCAGCAGCACGAGGGGTCGGGACAGGGTCATTGACACTGAAGCTTTCTTT
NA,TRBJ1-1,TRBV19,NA,CASSMGTYTEAFF,TGTGCCAGTAGTATGGGGACATACACTGAAGCTTTCTTT
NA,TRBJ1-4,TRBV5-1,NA,CASRQGTEKLFF,TGCGCCAGCAGGCAGGGAACTGAAAAACTGTTTTTT
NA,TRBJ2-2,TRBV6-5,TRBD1,CASSYQGQARTGELFF,TGTGCCAGCAGTTACCAGGGACAGGCGAGGACCGGGGAGCTGTTTTTT